Listed below are T cell receptor beta chains from one sample, sequenced in a study of T cell responses to AZD1222 COVID-19 vaccine. Assay: immunoSEQ multiplex PCR; the TCRdb copy retains only in-frame clones and omits some. The sample carries tens of thousands of clones, 90% recorded once. The sample consisted of peripheral blood, taken on day 0 of AZD1222 vaccination. These TCRs come from an adult in good health. Each CDR3 is given with its conserved first and last residue. D genes are given only for firm matches. Expanded clones get a size class; other rows say once, few or many, or leave the size out.

size	J	D	V	CDR3	DNA
-	TRBJ1-2	-	TRBV4-2	CASTQYGGGYTF	TGTGCCAGCACCCAATACGGGGGAGGCTACACCTTC
-	TRBJ2-3	-	TRBV11-3	CASSPVTTDTQYF	TGTGCCAGCAGCCCAGTAACGACAGATACGCAGTATTTT
once	TRBJ2-1	TRBD1	TRBV19	CASSTGQGLSYNEQFF	TGTGCCAGTAGTACCGGACAGGGGCTCTCCTACAATGAGCAGTTCTTC
-	TRBJ2-7	-	TRBV7-9	CASSPRDSIKGEQYF	TGTGCCAGCAGCCCGCGGGACAGCATAAAGGGCGAGCAGTACTTC
-	TRBJ2-7	-	TRBV15	CATSRPPGEQYF	TGTGCCACCAGCAGACCCCCAGGCGAGCAGTACTTC
-	TRBJ1-3	-	TRBV11-2	CASSFRGAIYF	TGTGCCAGCAGCTTTCGAGGGGCCATATATTTT
once	TRBJ2-2	-	TRBV12-3/TRBV12-4	CASSLLVGELFF	TGTGCCAGCAGTTTACTTGTCGGGGAGCTGTTTTTT
-	TRBJ1-2	TRBD1	TRBV3-1/TRBV3-2	CASSQATRDRVYGYTF	TGTGCCAGCAGCCAAGCGACACGGGACAGGGTCTATGGCTACACCTTC
once	TRBJ1-1	-	TRBV5-1	CASRATDPGTEAFF	TGCGCCAGCAGAGCAACCGACCCGGGCACTGAAGCTTTCTTT
-	TRBJ1-4	TRBD1	TRBV29-1	CSVRRGTTNEKLFF	TGCAGCGTCCGCAGGGGGACAACTAATGAAAAACTGTTTTTT
-	TRBJ1-5	TRBD1	TRBV2	CASTTDRGVNQPQHF	TGTGCCAGCACCACTGACAGGGGGGTTAATCAGCCCCAGCATTTT
-	TRBJ2-1	TRBD2	TRBV6-2/TRBV6-3	CASSYSSGGGNEQFF	TGTGCCAGCAGTTACTCTAGCGGGGGGGGCAATGAGCAGTTCTTC
-	TRBJ2-6	TRBD1	TRBV18	CASSPRPGQVGSGANVLTF	TGTGCCAGCTCACCTCGCCCGGGACAGGTCGGATCTGGGGCCAACGTCCTGACTTTC
-	TRBJ2-7	-	TRBV7-9	CASILEVGNEQYF	TGTGCCAGCATCCTAGAGGTTGGAAACGAGCAGTACTTC
-	TRBJ2-1	-	TRBV21-1	CASSKGAGAGEQFF	TGTGCCAGCAGCAAAGGGGCCGGCGCGGGAGAGCAGTTCTTC
-	TRBJ2-7	-	TRBV9	CASSVRGRDEQYF	TGTGCCAGCAGCGTAAGGGGAAGAGACGAGCAGTACTTC